This T cell receptor (beta chain) appears in the sequencing data of a study of control samples from healthy donors and cancer patients. This CDR3 has 13 amino acids. CDR1 is MGHDK, CDR2 SYGVNS, per germline. Trimming shortened V by 5 bases and J by 7 bases, and 15 bases separated the two germline ends. Assay used: immunoSEQ multiplex PCR; TCRdb lists only in-frame clones, some missing. The table lists some 120,000 clones, about 93% of them singletons. The chain employs TRBV25-1 and TRBJ2-7; unclear D gene. Sequenced sample: PBMCs. The TCR sequence derives from a man aged 50 to 60 with head and neck cancer. CDR3 residues: CASSTERLGEQYF. CDR3 nucleotides: TGTGCCAGCAGTACAGAACGGCTCGGTGAGCAGTACTTC.